This T cell receptor (beta chain) was profiled in a study of OX40 agonist ivuxolimab in advanced cancers. As for the study in general: Checkpoint inhibitors had been given previously to around 38% of patients.

It was autoimmune disease history or systemic immunosuppression that excluded patients. Libraries were prepared by immunoSEQ multiplex PCR; TCRdb keeps only in-frame clonotypes and omits some of them. The sample carries 75,000 to 95,000 clones, about 90% recorded once. Trimming took off 2 bases at V and 6 bases at J, with 8 bases between the two ends. This CDR3 is 12 amino acids long. The germline gives CDR1 SGHAT, CDR2 FQNNGV. The rearrangement links TRBV11-2 to TRBJ2-7; D is unclear. The TCR was taken from an adult with an advanced solid tumor such as melanoma, head and neck, liver or kidney cancer. Sequences were derived from CD4+ or CD8+ T cells sorted from blood, sampled in a trial of the OX40 agonist ivuxolimab. The CDR3 protein is CASSLSGLEQYF. The CDR3 bases are TGTGCCAGCAGCTTATCCGGTCTCGAGCAGTACTTC.